The 10 T cell receptor beta chains below were found in one sample sequenced in a study of CD8+CD57+ T cells in acquired aplastic anemia listed by TCRdb under 2018. The patients picked for sequencing were ones in whom flow cytometry had shown an expansion of CD8+CD57+ cells. For sequencing, an Illumina HiSeq 2000 was employed. Genomic DNA served as template for TCR beta VDJ combination and CDR3 sequence profiling. TCRdb applied fastp at Q25 and MiXCR to the public reads, then kept only in-frame beta chains. Each CDR3 protein gets just one entry, which takes the most common genes and DNA from the rows behind it. Recorded for this sample are roughly 280,000 distinct CDR3 sequences; roughly 59% of them occurred a single time. The ten largest make up 1% to 1.5% of the sample. The sequencing sample was made of sorted CD4+, CD8+, or CD8+CD57+ T cells (not recorded which) from PBMCs. The receptors originated from a human donor with aplastic anemia.

V is TRBV25-1 and J is TRBJ1-2; 7 bases match TRBD1. Germline CDR1 and CDR2: MGHDK and SYGVNS. The CDR3 has 14 residues. Losses at the gene ends were 3 bases for V and 2 bases for J; bases not matched to a gene: 3. The CDR3 coding sequence is TGTGCCAGCAGTGATGCAGGGGGAAACTATGGCTACACCTTC. Its translation is CASSDAGGNYGYTF.

This clonotype was seen at least ten times. The chain combines TRBV5-1 with TRBJ2-7, with D perhaps TRBD2 (6 bases). The CDR3 is 14 residues long. CDR1 and CDR2 (germline): SGHRS, YFSETQ. The V gene lost 3 bases and the J gene lost 2 bases, with 12 bases spanning the gap. This CDR3 reads CASSSGDKAYEQYF. DNA for the CDR3: TGCGCCAGCAGCTCGGGGGATAAGGCCTACGAGCAGTACTTC. The full variable domain, completed using reference TRBV5-1 and TRBJ2-7, is KAGVTQTPRYLIKTRGQQVTLSCSPISGHRSVSWYQQTPGQGLQFLFEYFSETQRNKGNFPGRFSGRQFSNSRSEMNVSTLELGDSALYLCASSSGDKAYEQYFGPGTRLTVT.

Notes on this clonotype: At one of its ends the junction is not consistent with the germline gene, which may arise from a read error. Here the CDR3 reads CSARDRGRGADVLTF. The CDR3, as DNA: TGCAGTGCCCGGGACAGGGGCAGAGGGGCCGACGTCCTGACTTTC. The chain joins TRBV20-1 to TRBJ2-6; 10 nucleotides agree with TRBD1. The CDR3 totals 15 residues. Per the germline V gene, CDR1 is DFQATT and CDR2 is SNEGSKA (reference sequence).

There are many counts of this clonotype. CDR3 nucleotides: TGTGCCAGCAGCTTAGCGCCGGGACAGGGGGCTAGCACTGAAGCTTTCTTT. Translating it yields CASSLAPGQGASTEAFF. The chain recombines TRBV11-1 with TRBJ1-1, with 12 nucleotides matching TRBD1. This CDR3 region has 17 residues. Trimming took 0 bases from V and 4 from J; bases not matched to a gene: 6. Germline V gene lookup returns CDR1 SGHAT and CDR2 FQDESV (reference sequence). The variable domain in full, with the rest retrieved from reference TRBV11-1 and TRBJ1-1, is EAEVAQSPRYKITEKSQAVAFWCDPISGHATLYWYRQILGQGPELLVQFQDESVVDDSQLPKDRFSAERLKGVDSTLKIQPAELGDSAMYLCASSLAPGQGASTEAFFGQGTRLTVV.

This sequence joins TRBV29-1 and TRBJ2-6; D unclear. CDR3 length equals 12 residues. CDR1 is SQVTM, CDR2 ANQGSEA, per germline. The ends were cut back, 5 bases at V and 1 base at J, with 3 bases in the middle. The CDR3 loop reads CSVSSGANVLTF. As DNA, the CDR3 is TGCAGCGTTTCGTCTGGGGCCAACGTCCTGACTTTC. The full variable domain, completed using reference TRBV29-1 and TRBJ2-6, is SAVISQKPSRDICQRGTSLTIQCQVDSQVTMMFWYRQQPGQSLTLIATANQGSEATYESGFVIDKFPISRPNLTFSTLTVSNMSPEDSSIYLCSVSSGANVLTFGAGSRLTVL.

This clonotype was observed many times. The chain is built from TRBV11-3 and TRBJ1-3, with a tentative D call TRBD1 (6 bases). The ends were cut back, 5 bases at V and 0 bases at J, with 14 bases in the middle. The V gene's germline CDR1 is SGHNT and CDR2 YENEEA. The CDR3 consists of 16 residues. The CDR3 sequence: CASSPERGTSGNTIYF. The CDR3 DNA is TGTGCCAGCAGCCCAGAGAGGGGGACCTCTGGAAACACCATATATTTT.

At least ten counts were recorded for this clonotype. V and J are TRBV3-1 and TRBJ2-7; 10 positions match TRBD2. Germline V gene lookup returns CDR1 LGHDT and CDR2 YNNKEL (reference sequence). J gave up 7 bases and V 1 base, and 7 bases lay outside the gene matches. The CDR3 length is 15 residues. CDR3 amino acids: CASSQGAGTSDEQYF. In DNA form, the CDR3 reads TGTGCCAGCAGCCAAGGGGCGGGGACTAGCGATGAGCAGTACTTC.

The genes are TRBV18 and TRBJ2-7; 9 bases are a match to TRBD1. Germline loops: CDR1 KGHSH, CDR2 LQKENI. CDR3 length: 13 amino acids. V lost 4 bases and J lost 6; bases outside the gene matches: 4. Here the CDR3 DNA reads TGTGCCAGCTCACTCGGACAGGGGTTCGAGCAGTACTTC. It translates to CASSLGQGFEQYF. The full variable domain, rest sourced from reference TRBV18 and TRBJ2-7, is NAGVMQNPRHLVRRRGQEARLRCSPMKGHSHVYWYRQLPEEGLKFMVYLQKENIIDESGMPKERFSAEFPKEGPSILRIQQVVRGDSAAYFCASSLGQGFEQYFGPGTRLTVT.

This clonotype appeared a few times. The chain joins TRBV7-9 to TRBJ2-1; TRBD2 is a possible D gene (5 bases). The germline V gene encodes CDR1 SEHNR and CDR2 FQNEAQ (reference sequence). The CDR3 consists of 17 residues. The V and J ends lost 6 bases and 10 bases respectively, with 28 bases between them. CDR3 sequence: CASSHQTLGSARHEQFF. The DNA of the CDR3 is TGTGCCAGCAGTCACCAGACCCTTGGTAGCGCCAGGCACGAGCAGTTCTTC.

The genes are TRBV9 and TRBJ1-1; TRBD1 matches 8 bases. The CDR3 is 16 amino acids. Looked up from germline, CDR1 is SGDLS and CDR2 is YYNGEE. J was trimmed by 1 base and V by 4 bases; bases with no gene match: 9. In nucleotides, the CDR3 is TGTGCCAGCAGCCCGTCCGGGACAGGTTGGAACACTGAAGCTTTCTTT. It encodes CASSPSGTGWNTEAFF.